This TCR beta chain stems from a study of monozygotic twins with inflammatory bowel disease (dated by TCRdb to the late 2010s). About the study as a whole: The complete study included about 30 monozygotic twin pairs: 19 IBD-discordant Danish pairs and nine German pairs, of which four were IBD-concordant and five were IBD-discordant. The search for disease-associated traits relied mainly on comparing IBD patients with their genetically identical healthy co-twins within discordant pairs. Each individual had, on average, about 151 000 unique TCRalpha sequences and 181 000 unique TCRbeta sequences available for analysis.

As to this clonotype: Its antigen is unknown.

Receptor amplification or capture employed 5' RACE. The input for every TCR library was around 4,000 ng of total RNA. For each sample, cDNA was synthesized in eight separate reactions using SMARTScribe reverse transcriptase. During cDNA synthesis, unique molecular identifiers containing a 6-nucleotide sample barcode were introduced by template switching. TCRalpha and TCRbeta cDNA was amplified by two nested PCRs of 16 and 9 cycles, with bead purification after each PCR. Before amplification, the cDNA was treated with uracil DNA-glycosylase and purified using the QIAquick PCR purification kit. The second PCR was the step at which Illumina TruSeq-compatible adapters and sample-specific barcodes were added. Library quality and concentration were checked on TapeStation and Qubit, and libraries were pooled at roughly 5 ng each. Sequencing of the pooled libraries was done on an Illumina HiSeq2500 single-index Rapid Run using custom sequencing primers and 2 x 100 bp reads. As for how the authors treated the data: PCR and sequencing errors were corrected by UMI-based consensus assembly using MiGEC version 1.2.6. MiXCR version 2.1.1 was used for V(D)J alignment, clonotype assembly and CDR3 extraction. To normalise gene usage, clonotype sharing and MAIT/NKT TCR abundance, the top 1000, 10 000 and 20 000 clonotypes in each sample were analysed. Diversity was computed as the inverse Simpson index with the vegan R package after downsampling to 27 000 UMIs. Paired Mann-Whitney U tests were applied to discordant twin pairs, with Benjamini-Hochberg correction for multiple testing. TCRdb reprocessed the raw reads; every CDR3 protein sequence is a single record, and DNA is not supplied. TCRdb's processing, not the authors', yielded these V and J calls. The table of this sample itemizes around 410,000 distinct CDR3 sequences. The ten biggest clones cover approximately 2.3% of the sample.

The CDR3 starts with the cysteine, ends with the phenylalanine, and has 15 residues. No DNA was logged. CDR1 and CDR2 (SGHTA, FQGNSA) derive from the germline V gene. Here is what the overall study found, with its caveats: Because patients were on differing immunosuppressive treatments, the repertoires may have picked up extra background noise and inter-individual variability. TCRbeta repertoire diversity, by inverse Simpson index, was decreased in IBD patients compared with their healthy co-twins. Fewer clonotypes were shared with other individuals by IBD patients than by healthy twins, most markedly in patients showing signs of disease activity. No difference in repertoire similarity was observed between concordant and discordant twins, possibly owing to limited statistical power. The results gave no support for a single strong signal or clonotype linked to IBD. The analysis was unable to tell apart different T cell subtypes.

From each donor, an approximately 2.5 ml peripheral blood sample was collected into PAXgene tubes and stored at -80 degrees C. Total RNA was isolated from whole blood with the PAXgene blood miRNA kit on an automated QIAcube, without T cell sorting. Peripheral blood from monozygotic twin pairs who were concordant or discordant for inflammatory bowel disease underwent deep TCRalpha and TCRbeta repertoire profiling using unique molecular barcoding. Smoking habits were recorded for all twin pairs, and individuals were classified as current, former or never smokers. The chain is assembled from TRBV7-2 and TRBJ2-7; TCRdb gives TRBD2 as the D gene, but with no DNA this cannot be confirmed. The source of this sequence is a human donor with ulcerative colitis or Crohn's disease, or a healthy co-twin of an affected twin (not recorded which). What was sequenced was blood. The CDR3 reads CASSSGLAGAYEQYF. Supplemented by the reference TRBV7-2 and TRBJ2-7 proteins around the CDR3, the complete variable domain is GAGVSQSPSNKVTEKGKDVELRCDPISGHTALYWYRQSLGQGLEFLIYFQGNSAPDKSGLPSDRFSAERTGGSVSTLTIQRTQQEDSAVYLCASSSGLAGAYEQYFGPGTRLTVT.